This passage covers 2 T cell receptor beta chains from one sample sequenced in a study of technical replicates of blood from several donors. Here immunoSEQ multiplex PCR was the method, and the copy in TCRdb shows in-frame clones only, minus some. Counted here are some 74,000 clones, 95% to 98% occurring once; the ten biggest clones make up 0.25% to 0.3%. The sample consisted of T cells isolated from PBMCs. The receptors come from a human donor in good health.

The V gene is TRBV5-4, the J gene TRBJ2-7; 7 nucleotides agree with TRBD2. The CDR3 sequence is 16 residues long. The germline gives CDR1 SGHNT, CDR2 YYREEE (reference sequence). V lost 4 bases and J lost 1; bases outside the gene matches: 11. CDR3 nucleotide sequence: TGTGCCAGCAGCCCCTCCAGTGGCGGGAGATCCTACGAGCAGTACTTC. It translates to CASSPSSGGRSYEQYF.

In nucleotides, the CDR3 is TGTGCCAGTAGTATTAGGCCTGGGGACAGGGGCTACGAGCAGTACTTC. The encoded protein is CASSIRPGDRGYEQYF. The chain uses TRBV19 and TRBJ2-7; the match to TRBD1 covers 10 bases. CDR3 length: 16 amino acids. Germline loops: CDR1 LNHDA, CDR2 SQIVND (reference sequence). V lost 3 bases to trimming and J lost 3 bases; unmatched junction nucleotides: 8.